The present T cell receptor (beta chain) was sequenced within a study of cytomegalovirus exposure and HLA in healthy donors. The donors were part of the roughly 130-subject validation cohort, which stood apart from the approximately 630-subject first cohort. The assay was immunoSEQ multiplex PCR, and TCRdb's table has in-frame clones only and misses some. The repertoire has about 160,000 clones, just under 90% of them found once; the top ten carry more than 3.5%. CDR3 length: 16 amino acids. Trimming shortened V by 6 bases and J by 1 base, and 13 bases separated the two germline ends. Germline lookup yields CDR1 WNHNN and CDR2 SYGVQD (reference sequence). Of note for this clone: Its antigen is currently unknown.

The study, taken as a whole, reports: Rarity held for most TCR sequences, but there were some public TCRs that occurred in many donors. Altogether, 150 or so TCR beta chains were recorded as cytomegalovirus-associated.

Sequenced input: PBMCs. The TCR was taken from a man between 18 and 29 years old in good health and CMV-seropositive. The chain is built from TRBV10-1 and TRBJ2-6; maybe TRBD2 (6 bases). The CDR3, as DNA: TGCGCCAGCAGCGCGGGGAGTGGATCTGGGGCCAACGTCCTGACTTTC. Encoded protein: CASSAGSGSGANVLTF.